This T cell receptor beta chain stems from a study of human T cells and chemical hapten exposure. In the study overall: Doses of diphenylcyclopropenone went to the patients' scalps weekly throughout the approximately 22-week study.

The time point denotes: patch test 2, 6 weeks after DPC sensitization. The treatment: therapeutic diphenylcyclopropenone sensitization with weekly scalp DPC. Germline V lookup: CDR1 ENHRY, CDR2 SYGVKD. The CDR3 spans 14 residues. The ends were cut back, 8 bases at V and 12 bases at J, with 20 bases in the middle. TCRdb processed the RACE reads anew with MiXCR; each CDR3 protein has one entry. The sample consists of approximately 91,000 distinct CDR3 sequences, more than 9% of them appearing once. This clonotype was observed many times. The sequence was collected from a man younger than 30 with alopecia areata. Some clones in this sample may be carry-over from other donors' samples. The material sequenced was whole blood, taken in connection with sensitization to the hapten diphenylcyclopropenone (DPC). The rearrangement uses TRBV10-3 and TRBJ1-6; weak D call: TRBD1 (5 bases). The CDR3 DNA is TGTGCCATCGGGGGAGGTGGTGGGGAAGGACCCCTCCACTTT. Protein product: CAIGGGGGEGPLHF.